What follows is one TCR beta chain and its context. The protocol was immunoSEQ multiplex PCR, while the TCRdb copy is restricted to in-frame clones and leaves out a portion. This table holds fewer than 250,000 clones, about 83% found once. This sample is part of a study of blood T cell repertoires in COVID-19. V lost 6 bases to trimming and J lost 5 bases; unmatched junction nucleotides: 6. Germline CDR1 reads SQVTM; CDR2 reads ANQGSEA. This CDR3 comprises 12 residues. The source of this sequence is a man in his fifties or sixties with active or convalescent COVID-19. Input material: peripheral blood. The rearrangement uses TRBV29-1 and TRBJ2-7, with TRBD2 identical over 8 bases. DNA of the CDR3: TGCAGCGTCTCGCCCGGGAGGGACGAGCAGTACTTC. This codes for CSVSPGRDEQYF.